This TCR beta chain stems from a study of T cell responses to AZD1222 COVID-19 vaccine. Turning to this clone: Antigen unknown.

The protocol was immunoSEQ multiplex PCR, while the TCRdb copy is restricted to in-frame clones and leaves out a portion. This sample has about 120,000 clones, with around 92% found just once. Study results and limitations: The donor cohort was predominantly white British with a female majority, and clonal diversity may have been underestimated. Only after the peak T cell response were repertoires sampled. Receipt of two AZD1222 doses was followed by a rise in Spike-specific TCR breadth and depth. Regions 160-218 and 743-854 held dominance among vaccine-associated CD4 TCRs, which spanned spike.

The material was peripheral blood, obtained on day 0 of AZD1222 vaccination. The receptor comes from an adult in good health.

Here the CDR3 DNA reads TGTGCCAGCAGCTTTTTCGGGGGGGATGGCTACACCTTC. It translates to CASSFFGGDGYTF. The chain carries TRBV7-2 and TRBJ1-2; D perhaps matches TRBD1 (5 bases). The germline gives CDR1 SGHTA, CDR2 FQGNSA. V dropped 3 bases and J dropped 6 bases, with 11 bases sitting between them. This CDR3 is 13 amino acids long.